The rows below give T cell receptor beta chains drawn from one sample of a study of blood T cell repertoires in COVID-19. The repertoire was sequenced with immunoSEQ multiplex PCR; TCRdb's copy has only in-frame clones and lacks some. This table has about 89,000 clones, roughly 90% appearing once. The sequencing sample was made of peripheral blood. These receptors all stem from a man at least 80 years old with active or convalescent COVID-19. CDR3s leave out the opening cysteine and the closing phenylalanine or tryptophan. Fields, in order: clone size, V gene, CDR3 protein. Clone size is stated in some rows and not others, as once, few, many or a class when expanded.

size: -
V: TRBV28
CDR3: ATHRGQGAGNQPQH

size: -
V: TRBV27
CDR3: ATGGRLDTQY

size: medium-sized
V: TRBV19
CDR3: ASNTGGGYGYT

size: -
V: TRBV7-3
CDR3: ASSRSSLGLAGVVGGELF

size: -
V: TRBV3-1/TRBV3-2
CDR3: ASSRSSGPYEQY

size: -
V: TRBV29-1
CDR3: SVVPSGSNFRLYEQY

size: once
V: TRBV18
CDR3: ASSLQTEAF

size: -
V: TRBV5-1
CDR3: ASSLDRGLGYSEQF

size: once
V: TRBV30
CDR3: AWSPPGDGNTIY

size: -
V: TRBV3-1/TRBV3-2
CDR3: ASSPRRGDIQY

size: -
V: TRBV6-1
CDR3: ASSDITGISEKLF

size: once
V: TRBV9
CDR3: ASSVDGNTDTQY

size: -
V: TRBV28
CDR3: ASSFGHLGNQPQH

size: -
V: TRBV18
CDR3: ASSPSTGSQPQH

size: -
V: TRBV7-3
CDR3: ASSLTYSVTDTDTQY

size: -
V: TRBV2
CDR3: ASSGTSGRGTDTQY

size: -
V: TRBV11-1
CDR3: ASSSTPGTGTYGYT

size: -
V: TRBV12-2
CDR3: ASRPQLAGLSYEQY

size: -
V: TRBV12-3/TRBV12-4
CDR3: ASSLGDRGRYT

size: -
V: TRBV18
CDR3: ASSPPGAPETQY

size: -
V: TRBV19
CDR3: ASSTPGTGGSGELF

size: once
V: TRBV12-3/TRBV12-4
CDR3: ASSLTETYEQY

size: -
V: TRBV18
CDR3: ASSPDSESDAF

size: -
V: TRBV21-1
CDR3: ASSKGRTSGVYNEQF

size: -
V: TRBV9
CDR3: ASSVAPGTGGANTEAF

size: -
V: TRBV7-8
CDR3: ASSPRTGPLGTEAF

size: -
V: TRBV12-5
CDR3: ASGLRPGTEAF

size: -
V: TRBV3-1/TRBV3-2
CDR3: ASSLGLAGYEQY

size: -
V: TRBV6-1
CDR3: ASSEPSGRETQY

size: -
V: TRBV18
CDR3: ASSLFTRRGSGNTEAF

size: -
V: TRBV5-1
CDR3: ASSDRASSGNTIY

size: -
V: TRBV5-4
CDR3: ASSFPGGAQF